This TCR beta chain was recorded in a study of identical twins. Regarding the study as a whole: Insertions were fewer in abundant cord blood beta clonotypes, whereas memory repertoires showed none of this pattern.

Trimming removed 4 bases from V and 0 bases from J, with 15 bases in between. The CDR3 is 17 residues long. Germline assignment: CDR1 SGHTA and CDR2 FQGNSA. This clonotype was detected a few times. Its antigen is not identified. With template switching, a universal primer site was added, and the cDNA carried unique molecular identifiers. TCRdb re-called the 5' RACE reads through MiXCR, storing one row per CDR3 protein. The sample lists 250,000 or so distinct CDR3 sequences, roughly 13% occurring once. The sample also formed part of further work on yellow fever vaccine responses in identical twins.

V is TRBV7-2 and J is TRBJ2-2; possible D gene TRBD1, 5 bases. This receptor was obtained from a woman younger than 30 in good health. The sample comprised memory (CD45RO+) T cells sorted from blood. CDR3 residues: CASSSQATGSNTGELFF. The CDR3 DNA follows: TGTGCCAGCAGCTCACAGGCGACCGGGTCGAACACCGGGGAGCTGTTTTTT.